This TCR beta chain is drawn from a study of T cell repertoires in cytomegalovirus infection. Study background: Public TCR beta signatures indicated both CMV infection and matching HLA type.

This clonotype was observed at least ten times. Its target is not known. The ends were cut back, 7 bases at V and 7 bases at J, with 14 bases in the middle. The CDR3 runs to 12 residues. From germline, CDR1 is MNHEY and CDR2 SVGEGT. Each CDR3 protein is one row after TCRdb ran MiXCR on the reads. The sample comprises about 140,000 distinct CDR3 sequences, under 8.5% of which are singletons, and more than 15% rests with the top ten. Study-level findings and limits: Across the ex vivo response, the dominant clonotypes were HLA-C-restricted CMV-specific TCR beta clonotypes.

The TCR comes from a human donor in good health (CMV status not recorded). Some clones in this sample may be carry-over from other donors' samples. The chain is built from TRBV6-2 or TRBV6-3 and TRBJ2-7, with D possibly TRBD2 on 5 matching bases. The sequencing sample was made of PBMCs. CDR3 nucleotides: TGTGCCAGCAACGAGGGCCCTTGGGAGCAGTACTTC. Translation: CASNEGPWEQYF.